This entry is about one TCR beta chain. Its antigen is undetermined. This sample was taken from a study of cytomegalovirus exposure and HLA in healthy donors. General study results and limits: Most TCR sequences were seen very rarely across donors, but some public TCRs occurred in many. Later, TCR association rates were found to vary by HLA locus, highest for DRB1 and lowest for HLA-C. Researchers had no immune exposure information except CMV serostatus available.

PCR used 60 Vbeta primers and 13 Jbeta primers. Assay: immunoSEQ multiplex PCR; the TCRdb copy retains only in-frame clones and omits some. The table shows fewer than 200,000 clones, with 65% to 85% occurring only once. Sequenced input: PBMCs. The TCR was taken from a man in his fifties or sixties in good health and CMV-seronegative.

The CDR3 is CASRSSGRHEQYF. CDR3 in DNA: TGTGCCAGCAGGTCGAGCGGGAGACACGAGCAGTACTTC. The chain uses TRBV28 and TRBJ2-7; 8 bases fit TRBD2. Germline trimming cut 6 bases from V and 5 bases from J; bases unmatched to any gene: 6. This CDR3 spans 13 amino acids. Germline assignment: CDR1 MDHEN and CDR2 SYDVKM.